Listed below are T cell receptor beta chains from one sample, sequenced in a study of control samples from healthy donors and cancer patients. Sequencing was performed with immunoSEQ multiplex PCR; in TCRdb, only in-frame clones are kept and a portion is missing. The sample includes 150,000 or so clones, over 90% of them seen just once. Sample: blood. Source of these receptors: a man in his forties or fifties in good health. CDR3s include the opening cysteine and the closing phenylalanine or tryptophan. The order of the fields is CDR3 length, V gene, D gene, clone size, J gene, CDR3 DNA, CDR3 protein. The D gene is left open where the match is weak. Rows give clone size only sometimes, using once, few, many, or a class for an expanded clone.

15,TRBV6-5,TRBD2,-,TRBJ2-1,TGTGCCAGCAGAAACACGGGACTAGCGGGTCATGAGCAGTTCTTC,CASRNTGLAGHEQFF
13,TRBV5-1,-,-,TRBJ1-2,TGCGCCAGCAGCTTGGGGACGGGCTTTGGCTACACCTTC,CASSLGTGFGYTF
15,TRBV3-1/TRBV3-2,-,-,TRBJ1-2,TGTGCCAGCAGCCAATCGGACAGCCCTAACTATGGCTACACCTTC,CASSQSDSPNYGYTF
13,TRBV6-5,TRBD1,-,TRBJ1-4,TGTGCCACGACAGGGGTCTTTAATGAAAAACTGTTTTTT,CATTGVFNEKLFF
18,TRBV5-1,TRBD1,-,TRBJ1-3,TGCGCCAGCAGACCCGGGACAGGGGCCGAACGCTCTGGAAACACCATATATTTT,CASRPGTGAERSGNTIYF
13,TRBV2,-,-,TRBJ1-5,TGTGCCTCCGTGGGGGTCTCGAATCAGCCCCAGCATTTT,CASVGVSNQPQHF
13,TRBV5-1,TRBD2,-,TRBJ2-7,TGCGCCAGCAGTACGGGACTAGCGCGCGAGCAGTACTTC,CASSTGLAREQYF
15,TRBV19,TRBD2,once,TRBJ2-7,TGTGCCAGTAGTAGGAGCGGGACTAGTAACTACGAGCAGTACTTC,CASSRSGTSNYEQYF
15,TRBV7-3,-,-,TRBJ2-5,TGTGCCAGCAGCTTAAGATCGGGAGAGGGAGAGACCCAGTACTTC,CASSLRSGEGETQYF
13,TRBV28,-,-,TRBJ2-7,TGTGCCAGCATGTCAGCCCCGAACTACGAGCAGTACTTC,CASMSAPNYEQYF
13,TRBV27,TRBD1,-,TRBJ2-7,TGTGCCAGCAGTTTATTAAGGGGGCGAGAGCAGTACTTC,CASSLLRGREQYF
13,TRBV6-4,-,-,TRBJ1-6,TGTGCCAGCAGTTGGGGGCCTAATTCACCCCTCCACTTT,CASSWGPNSPLHF
14,TRBV4-2,-,-,TRBJ2-1,TGTGCCAGCAGCCAAGGTACAGGGTACAATGAGCAGTTCTTC,CASSQGTGYNEQFF
12,TRBV7-2,-,-,TRBJ1-2,TGTGCCAGCAGCCAGGACAGCGGGGGCTACACCTTC,CASSQDSGGYTF
15,TRBV6-4,-,-,TRBJ2-1,TGTGCCAGCAGTGACCCGGGGAGGAGGGTCCATGAGCAGTTCTTC,CASSDPGRRVHEQFF
12,TRBV7-9,-,once,TRBJ1-6,TGTGCCGCCGACAGTATCAATTCACCCCTCCACTTT,CAADSINSPLHF
16,TRBV7-6,-,-,TRBJ2-7,TGTGCCAGCAGCTTAGAGGCGGGGGGACAGGGTCTGGAGCAGTACTTC,CASSLEAGGQGLEQYF
12,TRBV25-1,-,-,TRBJ2-7,TGTGCCAGCAGTGATGCGGGGCCTGGGCAGTACTTC,CASSDAGPGQYF
16,TRBV27,TRBD2,-,TRBJ2-4,TGTGCCAGCAGTTCAGCGGGGGCGGTAGCCAAAAACATTCAGTACTTC,CASSSAGAVAKNIQYF
13,TRBV28,-,-,TRBJ1-5,TGTGCCAGCAGTTTTTCAACCAATCAGCCCCAGCATTTT,CASSFSTNQPQHF
18,TRBV28,TRBD2,-,TRBJ2-3,TGTGCCAGCAGTTTACGCCTACGAGGCGGGAGTGGCACAGATACGCAGTATTTT,CASSLRLRGGSGTDTQYF
16,TRBV5-8,-,-,TRBJ2-1,TGTGCCAGCAGCTTGGGTGGGGGGGCCCAAGCGGATGAGCAGTTCTTC,CASSLGGGAQADEQFF
11,TRBV3-1/TRBV3-2,-,-,TRBJ2-1,TGTGCCAGCAGCCAATGGCGTGAGCAGTTCTTC,CASSQWREQFF
12,TRBV24-1,-,-,TRBJ1-2,TGTGCCACCAGTGATTCCGAAGGGGGCTACACCTTC,CATSDSEGGYTF
15,TRBV4-2,TRBD2,-,TRBJ2-7,TGTGCCAGCAGCTATGGGACTAGCGGTTTCTACGAGCAGTACTTC,CASSYGTSGFYEQYF
13,TRBV7-2,TRBD1,-,TRBJ2-7,TGTGCCAGCAGGAGGGACAGCTCCTACGAGCAGTACTTC,CASRRDSSYEQYF
14,TRBV5-1,-,-,TRBJ1-1,TGCGCCAGCAGCGCCAGGCTCTCGAACACTGAAGCTTTCTTT,CASSARLSNTEAFF
15,TRBV27,TRBD2,-,TRBJ2-5,TGTGCCAGCAGTATTCTAGCGGGAGGGCTGGAGACCCAGTACTTC,CASSILAGGLETQYF
15,TRBV5-4,-,-,TRBJ2-3,TGTGCCAGCCTGGACGGGGAGGGGGGCACAGATACGCAGTATTTT,CASLDGEGGTDTQYF
14,TRBV20-1,-,-,TRBJ1-3,TGCAGTGCTAGTTTGCGAGGCTCTGGAAACACCATATATTTT,CSASLRGSGNTIYF
16,TRBV6-5,TRBD2,-,TRBJ2-2,TGTGCCAGCAGTTATGGGAGGGTACCGAACACCGGGGAGCTGTTTTTT,CASSYGRVPNTGELFF
14,TRBV5-1,TRBD2,-,TRBJ2-2,TGCGCCACCAAAGGACTAGCGGGCACCGGGGAGCTGTTTTTT,CATKGLAGTGELFF
13,TRBV2,TRBD1,-,TRBJ1-2,TGTGCCAGCAGCCAACAGGGGGCAGGGGGCTACACCTTC,CASSQQGAGGYTF
16,TRBV2,-,-,TRBJ1-5,TGTGCCAGCACCAGGAAGGGGGAAATTGGCAATCAGCCCCAGCATTTT,CASTRKGEIGNQPQHF
17,TRBV10-1,-,once,TRBJ2-1,TGCGCCAGCAGTGATATGGGAGCCAGGGGCGCGAACAATGAGCAGTTCTTC,CASSDMGARGANNEQFF
15,TRBV29-1,-,-,TRBJ1-1,TGCAGCGTTGTAGGCTTGTTTCGTGAGAACACTGAAGCTTTCTTT,CSVVGLFRENTEAFF
13,TRBV19,TRBD2,-,TRBJ2-7,TGTGCCAGTAGTCCGGGGACTAGCGGGAACATGGACTTC,CASSPGTSGNMDF
17,TRBV11-2,TRBD2,-,TRBJ2-3,TGTGCCAGCAGCTTGGAGGGAGGGACTCACTACACAGATACGCAGTATTTT,CASSLEGGTHYTDTQYF
14,TRBV4-1,-,-,TRBJ1-2,TGCGCCAGCAGTCCTCAGACAGTTAACTATGGCTACACCTTC,CASSPQTVNYGYTF
15,TRBV7-6,-,-,TRBJ1-1,TGTGCCAGCAGCTTAGGGGGCAGGAAGAACACTGAAGCTTTCTTT,CASSLGGRKNTEAFF
13,TRBV10-2,-,-,TRBJ2-3,TGCGCCAGCAGTGATGAGCTGGCAGATACGCAGTATTTT,CASSDELADTQYF
14,TRBV7-3,-,-,TRBJ2-7,TGTGCCAGCAGCTTGGTTCCAGGACCCTACGAGCAGTACTTC,CASSLVPGPYEQYF
13,TRBV28,-,-,TRBJ2-2,TGTGCCAGCACCGCTCACCCCACCGGGGAGCTGTTTTTT,CASTAHPTGELFF
14,TRBV6-5,-,-,TRBJ2-7,TGTGCCAGCGCCTCGGGATTACGGGACTACGAGCAGTACTTC,CASASGLRDYEQYF
15,TRBV15,TRBD2,-,TRBJ2-2,TGTGCCACCAGCAGTTCCGGACGGGGGGCCGGGGAGCTGTTTTTT,CATSSSGRGAGELFF
18,TRBV5-6,TRBD1,few,TRBJ2-7,TGTGCCAGCAGCAAGGGGACAGGGGGCGCTTCTCGGCTACCCGAGCAGTACTTC,CASSKGTGGASRLPEQYF
17,TRBV5-1,-,-,TRBJ2-5,TGCGCCAGCAGCTCGGGTAGGTGGGAGAACCGGGAAGAGACCCAGTACTTC,CASSSGRWENREETQYF
16,TRBV5-1,-,once,TRBJ1-3,TGCGCCAGCAGCTTGGGGGAACAGATCTCTGGAAACACCATATATTTT,CASSLGEQISGNTIYF